The TCR beta chain described here comes from a study of healthy donors' naive CD4 and CD8 T cells. General study points: Alpha and beta chains were sequenced in bulk without pairing. Naive CD4+ and CD8+ cells reportedly differed in usage of most V and J genes.

Per germline, CDR1 SGHAT and CDR2 FQNNGV. CDR3 length equals 14 residues. V was shortened by 1 base and J by 4 bases, with 11 bases between the two germline ends. CD4+CD8-CD45RO-CD45RA+ cells were naive CD4+; CD8+CD4-CD45RA+CD27bright cells were naive CD8+. Each TCR library used approximately 500 ng of total RNA and a linear amplification protocol. TCRdb reprocessed the reads via MiXCR and lists one record per CDR3 protein. The table lists approximately 180,000 distinct CDR3 sequences, about 74% of them singletons. This clonotype occurred a few times. The target antigen is unknown. The origin of this receptor is a pool of human donors in good health; the sample pools cells from several healthy donors. This chain uses TRBV11-2 with TRBJ2-7; D gene unclear. Sequencing used naive CD4+ and CD8+ T cells sorted from blood, pooled from several donors. CDR3 sequence reads: CASSLAPKPYEQYF. The CDR3, as DNA: TGTGCCAGCAGCTTAGCGCCAAAACCTTACGAGCAGTACTTC.